This TCR beta chain was retrieved from a study of graft-versus-host responses after intestinal transplantation. Points from the study as a whole: Peak GvH clone levels in circulation were associated with early post-transplant HvG declines. Among recipient marrow samples, GvH clones were found; some appeared first in ileum or blood. Allograft clonal ratios (graft-versus-host to host-versus-graft) were high in patients who had graft-donor T cell macrochimerism.

Sequenced by immunoSEQ multiplex PCR; TCRdb stores in-frame clones only, minus some. The sample has 35,000 to 50,000 clones, about 94% seen once. V was pared by 0 bases and J by 8 bases, with 13 bases between. Per the germline V gene, CDR1 is MNHNY and CDR2 is SVGAGI (reference sequence). This CDR3 spans 14 amino acids. This clone was seen just once. Its antigen is still unknown. The genes are TRBV6-6 and TRBJ1-1, with unresolved D. The sequence came from a human patient who received an intestinal transplant, so some T cells may come from the graft donor. This sample comprised PBMCs, obtained about 350 days after intestinal transplant. Written as DNA, the CDR3 is TGTGCCAGCAGTTACTCGCAAGGCGCGCCCGAAGCTTTCTTT. As protein: CASSYSQGAPEAFF.